The clone carrying this T cell receptor beta chain was seen a handful of times. Its matching antigen is unknown. Sequenced by immunoSEQ multiplex PCR; TCRdb stores in-frame clones only, minus some. The repertoire holds about 130,000 clones, with 70% to 90% as singletons. These data come from a study of T cell responses to AZD1222 COVID-19 vaccine. The wider study: Combined were second doses at about 4 or about 12 weeks.

Points from the study as a whole: Baseline serology detected seropositivity in only a handful of AZD1222 recipients.

The sequenced sample was peripheral blood, obtained on day 0 of AZD1222 vaccination. This clonotype originated in an adult in good health.

The CDR3 here is CASSATGGMNTEAFF. The CDR3 bases are TGTGCCAGCAGCGCGACAGGGGGCATGAACACTGAAGCTTTCTTT. The rearrangement uses TRBV9 and TRBJ1-1; 10 bases fit TRBD1. The CDR3 is made up of 15 amino acids. J gave up 0 bases and V 3 bases, and 2 bases lay outside the gene matches. Germline-derived CDR1 and CDR2 are SGDLS and YYNGEE.